These 5 T cell receptor beta chains originate from one sample sequenced in a study of blood T cell repertoires in COVID-19. Using immunoSEQ multiplex PCR, the repertoire was profiled, and TCRdb retains in-frame clones only, with some absent. The table has fewer than 200,000 clones, more than 60% seen once. Source material: peripheral blood. These receptors were obtained from a man in his 70s with acute or convalescent COVID-19.

The V call is TRBV7-9, the J call TRBJ1-4, with 7 bases fitting TRBD1. V trimming: 1 base; J trimming: 3 bases; junction bases outside the gene matches: 11. Germline CDR1 and CDR2: SEHNR and FQNEAQ (reference sequence). This CDR3 is 18 amino acids long. CDR3 amino acids: CASSLDRQGMVANEKLFF. The CDR3 nucleotides read TGTGCCAGCAGCTTAGATCGACAGGGAATGGTGGCTAATGAAAAACTGTTTTTT.

This chain links TRBV9 with TRBJ2-7; TRBD2 matches at 10 bases. Germline-derived CDR1 and CDR2 are SGDLS and YYNGEE. J lost 5 bases, V lost 0 bases, and 5 bases had no gene match. This CDR3 region has 15 residues. Here the CDR3 reads CASSVELAGEHEQYF. CDR3 DNA sequence: TGTGCCAGCAGCGTAGAGCTAGCGGGAGAACACGAGCAGTACTTC.

The chain has TRBV29-1 and TRBJ2-1, with 7 bases matching TRBD1. The CDR3 spans 12 residues. V was clipped by 3 bases and J by 6 bases; unmatched bases: 2. In germline, CDR1 is SQVTM, CDR2 ANQGSEA. The CDR3 is CSVDQGVNEQFF. CDR3 coding DNA: TGCAGCGTTGACCAGGGGGTCAATGAGCAGTTCTTC.

The chain links TRBV19 to TRBJ2-7, with a weak D call TRBD2 (5 bases). Trimming removed 3 bases from V and 4 bases from J, with 10 bases in between. The CDR3 covers 13 residues. Germline CDR1 and CDR2: LNHDA and SQIVND (reference sequence). The CDR3: CASSIVATYEQYF. The CDR3, as DNA: TGTGCCAGTAGTATCGTAGCGACGTACGAGCAGTACTTC.

This chain uses TRBV6-5 with TRBJ2-1, with 10 nucleotides matching TRBD2. CDR1 and CDR2 (germline): MNHEY, SVGAGI. The V segment lost 5 bases and the J segment 4 bases; nucleotides outside the gene matches: 5. This CDR3 comprises 15 residues. CDR3 sequence (DNA): TGTGCCAGCAGTAGTCTAGCGGGAGCGTACAATGAGCAGTTCTTC. This sequence encodes CASSSLAGAYNEQFF.